This passage covers 12 T cell receptor beta chains from one sample sequenced in a study of blood T cell repertoires in COVID-19. Libraries were prepared by immunoSEQ multiplex PCR; TCRdb keeps only in-frame clonotypes and omits some of them. The top ten clones hold around 7.3% of a sample with tens of thousands of clones, roughly 90% of them seen once. Sequenced: peripheral blood. All receptors come from a man in his forties with COVID-19, enrolled during active disease.

The chain couples TRBV10-3 to TRBJ2-1, with 13 bases lining up with TRBD2. This CDR3 spans 18 amino acids. After removal of 5 bases from V and 0 bases from J, the junction contained 7 bases not matched to a gene. In germline, CDR1 is ENHRY, CDR2 SYGVKD. CDR3 bases: TGTGCCATCAGTCCCCGTGGGACTAGCGGGGACTCCTACAATGAGCAGTTCTTC. It codes for CAISPRGTSGDSYNEQFF.

This clone has only one observation. The rearrangement uses TRBV3-1 (or the pseudogene TRBV3-2) and TRBJ2-7, with 10 positions matching TRBD1. The germline CDR1 and CDR2 sequences are LGHDT and YNNKEL (reference sequence). Losses at the gene ends were 4 bases for V and 5 bases for J; bases not matched to a gene: 5. This CDR3 spans 14 amino acids. CDR3 in amino acids: CASSLRDRGHEQYF. The CDR3 DNA is TGTGCCAGCAGCCTCCGGGACAGGGGCCACGAGCAGTACTTC.

The J gene is TRBJ2-1, the V gene TRBV7-9, with D perhaps TRBD1 (8 bases). V dropped 3 bases and J dropped 7 bases, with 16 bases sitting between them. The CDR3 runs to 15 residues. Per the germline V gene, CDR1 is SEHNR and CDR2 is FQNEAQ (reference sequence). The CDR3 DNA sequence: TGTGCCAGCAGCTTTGGACAGGGAGGGGTAAATGAGCAGTTCTTC. It translates to CASSFGQGGVNEQFF.

The rearrangement joins TRBV18 to TRBJ2-1; 9 bases map to TRBD1. This CDR3 contains 16 residues. Germline values: CDR1 KGHSH, CDR2 LQKENI. The J segment lost 7 bases and the V segment lost 3 bases, leaving 10 bases of the junction unmatched. CDR3 loop: CASSPQTGTGMNEQFF. CDR3 sequence (DNA): TGTGCCAGCTCACCCCAGACAGGGACAGGGATGAATGAGCAGTTCTTC.

V and J are TRBV5-1 and TRBJ1-1; no definite D call. Germline V lookup: CDR1 SGHRS, CDR2 YFSETQ. CDR3 length: 15 amino acids. Between the trimmed V and J ends, which lost 0 bases and 1 base, there was a span of 10 bases. The CDR3 reads CASSLDGHPNTEAFF. The CDR3 coding sequence is TGCGCCAGCAGCTTGGACGGTCACCCGAACACTGAAGCTTTCTTT.

This chain connects TRBV5-1 to TRBJ1-1; tentative D call: TRBD1 (6 bases). Per germline, CDR1 SGHRS and CDR2 YFSETQ. This CDR3 contains 12 residues. Trimming shortened V by 0 bases and J by 10 bases, and 10 bases separated the two germline ends. This CDR3 is CASSLDRARAFF. CDR3 bases: TGCGCCAGCAGCTTGGACAGGGCACGAGCTTTCTTT.

V and J are TRBV18 and TRBJ1-1; 8 bases fit TRBD1. The trim removed 4 bases at V and 2 bases at J, leaving 3 bases unmatched. Germline CDR1 and CDR2: KGHSH and LQKENI. The CDR3 loop spans 14 amino acids. The chain's CDR3 is CASSRGQANTEAFF. CDR3 in DNA: TGTGCCAGCTCACGGGGACAGGCCAACACTGAAGCTTTCTTT.

This rearrangement joins TRBV11-2 to TRBJ2-7; possible D gene TRBD1, 6 bases. Germline-derived CDR1 and CDR2 are SGHAT and FQNNGV. The CDR3 runs 13 residues. V was pared by 7 bases and J by 5 bases, with 15 bases between. The CDR3 sequence is CASTESQGHEQYF. As DNA, the CDR3 is TGTGCCAGCACCGAATCACAGGGCCACGAGCAGTACTTC.

The genes are TRBV5-1 and TRBJ2-6, with TRBD1 identical over 7 bases. Per the germline V gene, CDR1 is SGHRS and CDR2 is YFSETQ. The trim removed 4 bases at V and 3 bases at J, leaving 4 bases unmatched. The CDR3 has 15 amino acids. CDR3 bases: TGCGCCAGCAGCCTCACAGGGGATGGGGCCAACGTCCTGACTTTC. Amino acids: CASSLTGDGANVLTF.

The rearrangement uses TRBV7-9 and TRBJ1-3, with TRBD1 identical over 8 bases. This CDR3 has 16 residues. Germline values: CDR1 SEHNR, CDR2 FQNEAQ (reference sequence). V dropped 5 bases and J dropped 4; count of bases not matched to a gene: 10. The CDR3 here is CASSPLSTGAGNTIYF. The CDR3 region has the DNA TGTGCCAGCAGCCCCCTATCGACAGGGGCCGGAAACACCATATATTTT.

V is TRBV29-1 and J is TRBJ1-2, with D perhaps TRBD1 (5 bases). The CDR3 length is 11 residues. Germline V lookup: CDR1 SQVTM, CDR2 ANQGSEA. The ends were cut back, 7 bases at V and 6 bases at J, with 12 bases in the middle. The CDR3: CSGGGSDGYTF. For the CDR3, the DNA is TGCAGCGGCGGGGGATCGGATGGCTACACCTTC.

The CDR3 nucleotides read TGTGCCAGTAGTCAGGGACTCAACCCTGGGGAGACCCAGTACTTC. Translation: CASSQGLNPGETQYF. The chain carries TRBV19 and TRBJ2-5; D possibly corresponds to TRBD2 (6 bases). V was cut by 5 bases and J by 5 bases, with 18 bases left in between. The CDR3 has 15 residues. Germline-derived CDR1 and CDR2 are LNHDA and SQIVND (reference sequence).